This entry lists 19 T cell receptor beta chains sequenced from one sample in a study of T cells in Graves' hyperthyroidism and ophthalmopathy. There were TCR beta CDR3 regions amplified from RNA transcripts. HTBI primers were used for first-round RT-PCR of the TCR CDR3. From the multiplex PCR reads, TCRdb called clonotypes with MiXCR, one entry per CDR3 protein. The data hold under 350,000 distinct CDR3 sequences, with approximately 15% observed a single time. Sample: blood. The receptor set was obtained from an older woman with Graves' ophthalmopathy.

This clonotype was observed many times. This rearrangement joins TRBV10-3 to TRBJ1-1; maybe TRBD1 (6 bases). V lost 1 base and J lost 5, with 11 bases in between. The CDR3 runs to 14 residues. Per germline, CDR1 ENHRY and CDR2 SYGVKD. This chain's CDR3 is CAISEFVGGTEAFF. The CDR3 DNA sequence: TGTGCCATCAGTGAGTTTGTAGGGGGTACTGAAGCTTTCTTT.

This clonotype came up many times. V gene TRBV5-1 combines with J gene TRBJ2-5, with 13 bases aligning to TRBD2. This CDR3 is built from 18 residues. V lost 0 bases to trimming and J lost 6 bases; unmatched junction nucleotides: 11. Per the germline V gene, CDR1 is SGHRS and CDR2 is YFSETQ. As DNA, the CDR3 is TGCGCCAGCAGCTTGGCTCCGCCGACTAGCGGGGGGACGAAGACCCAGTACTTC. Amino acids: CASSLAPPTSGGTKTQYF.

The chain is built from TRBV7-3 and TRBJ1-1; perhaps TRBD1 as D (6 bases). The V gene's germline CDR1 is SGHTA and CDR2 FQGTGA. Trimming pared 3 bases from V and 8 bases from J, leaving 13 bases between. This CDR3 spans 13 amino acids. CDR3 region: CASSFSGGPEAFF. The CDR3, as DNA: TGTGCCAGCAGCTTCTCTGGGGGGCCAGAAGCTTTCTTT. Full variable domain (outside the CDR3, taken from reference TRBV7-3 and TRBJ1-1): GAGVSQTPSNKVTEKGKYVELRCDPISGHTALYWYRQSLGQGPEFLIYFQGTGAADDSGLPNDRFFAVRPEGSVSTLKIQRTERGDSAVYLCASSFSGGPEAFFGQGTRLTVV.

A single count supports this clonotype. A much larger clone is a single base away; this may be a read error. The genes are TRBV28 and TRBJ2-2; weak D call: TRBD2 (6 bases). CDR1 is MDHEN, CDR2 SYDVKM, per germline. This CDR3 has 14 residues. The CDR3 reads CASRFGGNTGELFF. CDR3 bases: TGTGCCAGCCGTTTCGGGGGGAACACCGGGGAGCTGTTTTTT.

This clonotype has ten or more counts. The chain uses TRBV4-1 and TRBJ1-6; D possibly corresponds to TRBD1 (6 bases). CDR3 length: 16 amino acids. Trimming cost V 0 bases and J 6 bases, with 12 bases left between them. Germline CDR1 reads MGHRA; CDR2 reads YSYEKL. The CDR3 spells CASSQDRGGSNSPLHF. CDR3 coding DNA: TGCGCCAGCAGCCAAGACCGAGGGGGTAGTAATTCACCCCTCCACTTT.

In its sample, this clonotype was seen many times. The chain has TRBV12-3 or TRBV12-4 and TRBJ2-7; D gene unclear. Trimming cost V 6 bases and J 2 bases, with 17 bases left between them. CDR3 length: 15 amino acids. CDR3 nucleotide sequence: TGTGCCAGCAGCACCCTAGGCCGCGATCCCTACGAGCAGTACTTC. It yields the protein CASSTLGRDPYEQYF.

This clonotype has ten or more counts. V and J are TRBV20-1 and TRBJ1-1; D possibly corresponds to TRBD1 (6 bases). This CDR3 contains 15 residues. Between the trimmed V and J ends, which lost 3 bases and 1 base, there was a span of 15 bases. Germline V gene lookup returns CDR1 DFQATT and CDR2 SNEGSKA (reference sequence). The CDR3 is CSASNWGRGNTEAFF. CDR3 nucleotide sequence: TGCAGTGCTAGTAATTGGGGGCGGGGGAACACTGAAGCTTTCTTT.

The chain combines TRBV20-1 with TRBJ2-1; 8 positions agree with TRBD2. Trimming cost V 1 base and J 3 bases; bases outside gene matches: 5. The CDR3 sequence is 15 residues long. Germline V gene lookup returns CDR1 DFQATT and CDR2 SNEGSKA (reference sequence). CDR3 loop: CSARVAGSIYNEQFF. The CDR3 nucleotides read TGCAGTGCTAGAGTAGCGGGATCGATCTACAATGAGCAGTTCTTC.

This clonotype appeared many times. The V and J genes are TRBV6-1 and TRBJ2-7; D gene uncertain. The CDR3 length is 12 residues. Per the germline V gene, CDR1 is MNHNS and CDR2 is SASEGT. The V gene lost 6 bases and the J gene lost 2 bases, with 8 bases spanning the gap. The CDR3 loop is CASSPAAYEQYF. In nucleotides, the CDR3 is TGTGCCAGCAGCCCGGCGGCCTACGAGCAGTACTTC.

This clonotype occurred many times. This chain uses TRBV6-5 with TRBJ1-1, with unresolved D. The germline CDR1 and CDR2 sequences are MNHEY and SVGAGI. This CDR3 spans 13 amino acids. V gave up 4 bases and J gave up 4 bases, with 10 bases separating them. The CDR3 sequence: CASSSDVITEAFF. The CDR3 bases are TGTGCCAGCAGTTCCGATGTTATCACTGAAGCTTTCTTT.

This clonotype showed up many times. This chain connects TRBV5-1 to TRBJ2-1; TRBD1 is a possible D gene (5 bases). V was pared by 0 bases and J by 4 bases, with 8 bases between. This CDR3 has 14 residues. CDR1 is SGHRS and CDR2 is YFSETQ in the germline V gene. The CDR3 DNA follows: TGCGCCAGCAGCTTGGGGGGCCTATACAATGAGCAGTTCTTC. Translated, it gives CASSLGGLYNEQFF.

This clonotype has a handful of counts. The chain carries TRBV10-1 and TRBJ2-1; TRBD2 matches at 7 bases. Per the germline V gene, CDR1 is WNHNN and CDR2 is SYGVQD (reference sequence). J gave up 6 bases and V 4 bases, and 6 bases lay outside the gene matches. The CDR3 contains 14 residues. CDR3 in amino acids: CASSVGGGSNEQFF. The CDR3 DNA reads as TGCGCCAGCAGTGTGGGCGGGGGTAGCAATGAGCAGTTCTTC.

This clonotype came up many times. The genes are TRBV6-1 and TRBJ1-1, with D possibly TRBD1 on 6 matching bases. V shed 5 bases and J shed 0 bases, with 13 bases lying between them. This CDR3 contains 15 residues. CDR1 and CDR2 (germline): MNHNS, SASEGT. CDR3 region: CASSYLGHLNTEAFF. The CDR3 DNA is TGTGCCAGCAGTTATTTGGGACACCTGAACACTGAAGCTTTCTTT.

On this clonotype itself: A read error may account for a junction end that differs from germline. This chain uses TRBV6-2 or TRBV6-3 with TRBJ2-1; TRBD2 is a possible D gene (6 bases). CDR1 MNHEY and CDR2 SVGEGT come from the germline V gene. This CDR3 is built from 15 residues. CDR3 nucleotides: TGTGCCAGCCGCAGCGGGTTGAGCTCCTACAATAAGCAGCTCTTC. Translating gives CASRSGLSSYNKQLF.

The chain combines TRBV19 with TRBJ2-4; no clear D. This CDR3 spans 16 amino acids. The germline gives CDR1 LNHDA, CDR2 SQIVND (reference sequence). V lost 0 bases and J lost 0, with 9 bases in between. The CDR3 loop reads CASSIEARLAKNIQYF. The DNA for the CDR3 is TGTGCCAGTAGTATAGAGGCCAGATTAGCCAAAAACATTCAGTACTTC.

On this clonotype itself: This may be a read error, as it is one base from a much larger clone. The chain combines TRBV7-2 with TRBJ1-5; D not certain. Germline CDR1 reads SGHTA; CDR2 reads FQGNSA. This CDR3 spans 14 amino acids. The CDR3 loop is CASSPGAGNQPQNF. In nucleotides, the CDR3 is TGTGCCAGCAGCCCAGGTGCCGGGAATCAGCCCCAGAATTTT. Full variable domain (outside the CDR3, taken from reference TRBV7-2 and TRBJ1-5): GAGVSQSPSNKVTEKGKDVELRCDPISGHTALYWYRQSLGQGLEFLIYFQGNSAPDKSGLPSDRFSAERTGGSVSTLTIQRTQQEDSAVYLCASSPGAGNQPQNFGDGTRLSIL.

This clonotype was counted many times. The CDR3 region has the DNA TGCGCCAGCAGGGGACAGGGAGTGAACACTGAAGCTTTCTTT. Encoded protein: CASRGQGVNTEAFF. This rearrangement joins TRBV10-2 to TRBJ1-1, with 9 positions matching TRBD1. Germline V gene data show CDR1 as WSHSY and CDR2 as SAAADI. The CDR3 runs to 14 residues. V was pared by 6 bases and J by 0 bases, with 2 bases of the junction left unmatched.

In its sample, this clonotype was seen many times. The gene calls are TRBV20-1 and TRBJ2-3; TRBD2 matches at 9 bases. The V segment lost 6 bases and the J segment 4 bases; nucleotides outside the gene matches: 11. CDR3 size: 15 residues. Germline-derived CDR1 and CDR2 are DFQATT and SNEGSKA (reference sequence). Written as DNA, the CDR3 is TGCAGTGCCACCAATCCGACTAGCGGAGCAGATACGCAGTATTTT. This codes for CSATNPTSGADTQYF.

The chain joins TRBV9 to TRBJ2-2; 7 bases line up with TRBD1. Trimming cost V 4 bases and J 4 bases; bases outside gene matches: 7. Germline lookup yields CDR1 SGDLS and CDR2 YYNGEE. This CDR3 region has 15 residues. CDR3 nucleotides: TGTGCCAGCAGCCCCGTGCCAGGGGGCACCGGGGAGCTGTTTTTT. Protein: CASSPVPGGTGELFF.